This TCR beta chain was identified during a study of cytomegalovirus exposure and HLA in healthy donors. Researchers ran the PCR with 60 Vbeta and 13 Jbeta primers. Assay: immunoSEQ multiplex PCR; the TCRdb copy retains only in-frame clones and omits some. The sample contains tens of thousands of clones, roughly 80% of which appear only once. Germline-derived CDR1 and CDR2 are MGHRA and YSYEKL. There are 15 residues in the CDR3. This receptor was identified in a man younger than 40 in good health and CMV-seronegative. The sample comprised PBMCs. The rearrangement links TRBV4-1 to TRBJ2-5; D is undetermined. TRBJ2-7 matches the DNA end more closely, so the J call is doubtful. CDR3 in amino acids: CASSQDRVGTYEQYF. The CDR3 nucleotides read TGCGCCAGCAGCCAAGATCGGGTCGGAACCTACGAGCAGTACTTC.